The clone carrying this T cell receptor beta chain has at least ten counts. Germline assignment: CDR1 MDHEN and CDR2 SYDVKM. The CDR3 consists of 12 residues. V was shortened by 7 bases and J by 5 bases, with 11 bases between the two germline ends. TCRdb re-called the PCR reads via MiXCR. Found here are some 23,000 clones, about a fifth of them singletons; the top ten hold 25% to 35%. The data originate from a study of metastatic and nonmetastatic thyroid tumors. Thyroid surgery was preceded by no treatment in any patient. The sequence came from a female donor with papillary thyroid cancer or a benign thyroid nodule (not recorded which). Some clones in this sample may be carry-over from other donors' samples. The specimen sequenced was blood. The chain is built from TRBV28 and TRBJ2-5, with D maybe TRBD2 (5 bases). This CDR3 is CASIGGRETQYF. CDR3 nucleotide sequence: TGTGCCAGCATCGGCGGGCGGGAGACCCAGTACTTC.